This TCR beta chain was identified during a study of blood T cell repertoires in COVID-19 (dated by TCRdb to the early 2020s). General notes on the study: Collaborator samples came from the United States, Italy and Spain and covered acute and convalescent phases of COVID-19. The prospective study material was composed of cDNA or gDNA derived from T cells, B-cell-depleted T cells, or PBMCs. A de-identified subject ID, COVID-19 status, age in years and sex were almost always included in the sample metadata. Deeply sampled blood TCRbeta repertoires from subjects exposed to, actively infected with, or recovered from COVID-19 were included in the dataset. A freely available public database, intended as a resource for researchers studying the immune response to SARS-CoV-2, is where the repertoires were released. Samples came from the ongoing ImmuneRACE study (first 160 participants) plus 1,254 subjects from 6 global collaborators. Where available, HLA class I and class II types were taken from metadata supplied by the sample provider and were not determined by assay-based typing. Beyond this particular receptor, the publication reports: The quantity of clinical and demographic metadata differed by source and by participant and was supplied without curation.

V loses 7 bases of germline sequence and J loses 1 base, and the interval between the two ends is 13 bases. Including the terminal cysteine and phenylalanine, the CDR3 comprises 14 residues. The kept DNA is CDR3 alone, 42 bases in frame from the first base. A second Seattle source provided samples from volunteer blood donors who had recovered from COVID-19. The collaborating institutions used their own protocols to collect whole blood in K2EDTA tubes. For TCRbeta analysis, collaborators shipped samples in one of three forms: frozen whole blood, isolated PBMCs, or DNA extracted from either of those sample types. Comment on this clone: No cognate antigen has been identified for it. No much larger clone exists at a distance of one base, and base qualities are not known.

TCRbeta CDR3 regions were amplified from genomic DNA by means of the immunoSEQ Assay, a bias-controlled multiplex PCR. Concerning the study's data processing: Nucleated cell counts per sample were estimated from amplification of reference gene primers within the assay. To quantify the absolute abundance of each unique TCRbeta CDR3 rearrangement, sequence reads were collapsed and filtered. For each sample, productive Simpson clonality was calculated by taking the square root of Simpson's diversity index across productive rearrangements. TCRdb retrieved this table from immuneACCESS and kept in-frame rearrangements only. Not all clones are present; in checked studies, unresolved V genes account for under half, and no reason is known for the remainder. V and J calls and clone size are given by that table; D and trimming were obtained from the DNA. The sample table holds some 320,000 clones, of which approximately 89% were seen once. Approximately 8% of the sample belongs to the ten largest clones.

The rearranged segments are TRBV23-1 and TRBJ1-1; TRBD1 could be the D gene, as 5 bases match. TRBV23-1 is designated an ORF whose function remains uncertain. The sequenced sample was peripheral blood. The source is a woman between 45 and 65 years old who had recovered from COVID-19. At the DNA level, the sequence is TGCGCCAGCACCCGACAGACGAGGAACACTGAAGCTTTCTTT. The resulting protein is CASTRQTRNTEAFF.